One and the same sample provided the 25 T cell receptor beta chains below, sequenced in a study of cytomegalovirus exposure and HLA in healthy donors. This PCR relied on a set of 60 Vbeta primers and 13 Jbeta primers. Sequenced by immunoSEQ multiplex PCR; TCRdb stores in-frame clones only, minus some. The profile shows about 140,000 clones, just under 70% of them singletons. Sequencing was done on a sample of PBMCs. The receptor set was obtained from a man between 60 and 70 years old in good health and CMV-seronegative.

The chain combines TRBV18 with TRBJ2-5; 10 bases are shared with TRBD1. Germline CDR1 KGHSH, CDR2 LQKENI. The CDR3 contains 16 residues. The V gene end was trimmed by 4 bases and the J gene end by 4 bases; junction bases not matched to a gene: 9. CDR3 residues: CASSLSSTGGGETQYF. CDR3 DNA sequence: TGTGCCAGCTCACTCTCCTCGACAGGGGGCGGAGAGACCCAGTACTTC.

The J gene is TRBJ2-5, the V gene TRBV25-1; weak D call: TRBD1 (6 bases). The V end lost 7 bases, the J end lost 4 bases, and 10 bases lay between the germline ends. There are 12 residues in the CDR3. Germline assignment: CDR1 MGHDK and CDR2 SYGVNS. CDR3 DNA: TGTGCCAGCAACACAGGGATAGAGACCCAGTACTTC. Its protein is CASNTGIETQYF.

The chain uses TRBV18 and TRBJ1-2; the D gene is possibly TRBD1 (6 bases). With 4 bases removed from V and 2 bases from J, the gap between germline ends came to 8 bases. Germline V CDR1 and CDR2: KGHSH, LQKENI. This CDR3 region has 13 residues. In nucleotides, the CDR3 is TGTGCCAGCTCACGCGACAGGAACTATGGCTACACCTTC. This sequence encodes CASSRDRNYGYTF. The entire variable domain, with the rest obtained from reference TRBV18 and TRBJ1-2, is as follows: NAGVMQNPRHLVRRRGQEARLRCSPMKGHSHVYWYRQLPEEGLKFMVYLQKENIIDESGMPKERFSAEFPKEGPSILRIQQVVRGDSAAYFCASSRDRNYGYTFGSGTRLTVV.

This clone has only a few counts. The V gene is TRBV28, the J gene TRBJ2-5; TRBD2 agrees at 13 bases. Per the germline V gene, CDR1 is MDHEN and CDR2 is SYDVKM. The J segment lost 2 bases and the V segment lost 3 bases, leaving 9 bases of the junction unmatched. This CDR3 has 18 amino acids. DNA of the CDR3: TGTGCCAGCAGTTTGACTAGCGGGAGGTCGGGCCGACAAGAGACCCAGTACTTC. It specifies CASSLTSGRSGRQETQYF.

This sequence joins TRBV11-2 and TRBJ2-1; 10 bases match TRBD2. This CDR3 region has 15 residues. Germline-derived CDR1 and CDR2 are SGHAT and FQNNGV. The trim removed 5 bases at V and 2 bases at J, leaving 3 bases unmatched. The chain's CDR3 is CASSTTSGAYNEQFF. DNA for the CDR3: TGTGCCAGCAGCACCACTAGCGGGGCCTACAATGAGCAGTTCTTC.

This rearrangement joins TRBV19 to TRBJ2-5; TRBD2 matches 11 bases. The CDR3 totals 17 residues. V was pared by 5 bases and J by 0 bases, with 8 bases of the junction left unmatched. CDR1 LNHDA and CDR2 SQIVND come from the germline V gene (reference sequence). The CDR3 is CASSSRTSGLHQETQYF. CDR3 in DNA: TGTGCCAGTAGTTCACGGACTAGCGGGCTGCACCAAGAGACCCAGTACTTC.

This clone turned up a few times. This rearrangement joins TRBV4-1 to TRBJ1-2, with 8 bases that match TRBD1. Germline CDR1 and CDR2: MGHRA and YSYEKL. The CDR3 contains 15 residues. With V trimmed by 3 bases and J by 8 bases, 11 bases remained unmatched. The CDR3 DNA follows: TGCGCCAGCAGCCAGGTTCCCAGGGGGCGAAACGGCTACACCTTC. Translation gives CASSQVPRGRNGYTF.

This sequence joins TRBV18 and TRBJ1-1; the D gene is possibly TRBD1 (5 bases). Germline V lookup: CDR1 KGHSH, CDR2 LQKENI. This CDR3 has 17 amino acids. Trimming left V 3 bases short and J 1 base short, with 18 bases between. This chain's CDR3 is CASSPSARTTWNTEAFF. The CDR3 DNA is TGTGCCAGCTCACCGTCAGCCCGGACAACTTGGAACACTGAAGCTTTCTTT.

The DNA of the CDR3 is TGTGCCAGCAGTTGGGCTCTAAGTCGGCCCGGGGAGCTGTTTTTT. It encodes CASSWALSRPGELFF. The chain employs TRBV6-5 and TRBJ2-2, with D unresolved. This CDR3 is 15 amino acids long. Germline V gene lookup returns CDR1 MNHEY and CDR2 SVGAGI. V was trimmed by 4 bases and J by 6 bases, leaving 15 bases between them.

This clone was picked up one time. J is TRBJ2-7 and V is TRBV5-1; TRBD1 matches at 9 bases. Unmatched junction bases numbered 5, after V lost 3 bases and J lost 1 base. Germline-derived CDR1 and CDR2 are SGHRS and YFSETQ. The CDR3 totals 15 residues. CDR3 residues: CASSWGDRDSYEQYF. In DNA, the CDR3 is TGCGCCAGCAGCTGGGGGGACAGGGATTCCTACGAGCAGTACTTC.

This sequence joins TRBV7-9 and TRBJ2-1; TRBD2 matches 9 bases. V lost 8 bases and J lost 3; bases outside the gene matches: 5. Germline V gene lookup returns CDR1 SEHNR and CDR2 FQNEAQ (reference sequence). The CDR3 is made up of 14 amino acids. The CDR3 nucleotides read TGTGCCAGCGGGCTAGCGGGAAACTACAATGAGCAGTTCTTC. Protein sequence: CASGLAGNYNEQFF.

For the CDR3, the DNA is TGTGCCAGCTCACCACCGGAGAGCTACTACGAGCAGTACTTC. This translates into CASSPPESYYEQYF. V and J are TRBV18 and TRBJ2-7, with no clear D. The CDR3 runs to 14 residues. CDR1 is KGHSH and CDR2 is LQKENI in the germline V gene. Between the trimmed V and J ends, which lost 0 bases and 3 bases, there was a span of 9 bases.

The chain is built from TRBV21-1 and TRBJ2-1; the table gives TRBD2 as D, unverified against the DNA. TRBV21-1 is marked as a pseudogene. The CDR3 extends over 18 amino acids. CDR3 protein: CASSKTRSGRAVYNEQFF. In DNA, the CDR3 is TGTGCCAGCAGCAAAACACGGAGCGGTCGGGCTGTCTACAATGAGCAGTTCTTC.

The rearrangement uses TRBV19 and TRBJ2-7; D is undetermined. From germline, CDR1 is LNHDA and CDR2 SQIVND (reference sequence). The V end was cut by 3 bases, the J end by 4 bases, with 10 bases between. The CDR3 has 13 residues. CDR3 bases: TGTGCCAGTAGTATCTTCGTGAGATACGAGCAGTACTTC. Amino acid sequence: CASSIFVRYEQYF.

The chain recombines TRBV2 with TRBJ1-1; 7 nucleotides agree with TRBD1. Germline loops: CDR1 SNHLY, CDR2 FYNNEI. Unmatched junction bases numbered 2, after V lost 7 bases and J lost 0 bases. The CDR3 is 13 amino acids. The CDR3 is CASNRGMNTEAFF. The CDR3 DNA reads TGTGCCAGCAACAGGGGAATGAACACTGAAGCTTTCTTT.

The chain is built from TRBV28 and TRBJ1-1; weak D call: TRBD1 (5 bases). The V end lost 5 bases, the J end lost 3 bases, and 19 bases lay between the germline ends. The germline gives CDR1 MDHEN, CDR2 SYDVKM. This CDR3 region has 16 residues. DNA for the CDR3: TGTGCCAGCAGTGTTAAGGGAGGGGAATATGACACTGAAGCTTTCTTT. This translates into CASSVKGGEYDTEAFF.

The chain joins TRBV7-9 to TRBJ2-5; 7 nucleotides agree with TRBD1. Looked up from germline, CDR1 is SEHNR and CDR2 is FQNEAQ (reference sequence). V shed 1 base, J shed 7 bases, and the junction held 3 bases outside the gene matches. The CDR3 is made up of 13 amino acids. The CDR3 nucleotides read TGTGCCAGCAGCTTAGGGGCAGGGGGGACCCAGTACTTC. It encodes CASSLGAGGTQYF.

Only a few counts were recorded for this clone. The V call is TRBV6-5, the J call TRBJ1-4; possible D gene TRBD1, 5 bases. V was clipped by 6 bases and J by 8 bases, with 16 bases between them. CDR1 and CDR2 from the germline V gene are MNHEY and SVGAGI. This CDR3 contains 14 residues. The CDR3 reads CASSTADQGEKLFF. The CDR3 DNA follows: TGTGCCAGCAGCACCGCAGATCAGGGCGAAAAACTGTTTTTT.

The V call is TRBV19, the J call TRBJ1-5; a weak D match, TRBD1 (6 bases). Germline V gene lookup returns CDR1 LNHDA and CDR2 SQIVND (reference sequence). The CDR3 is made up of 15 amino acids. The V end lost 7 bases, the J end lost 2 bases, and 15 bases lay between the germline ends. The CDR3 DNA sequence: TGTGCCAGTAACGCACAGGGAAGGGGCAATCAGCCCCAGCATTTT. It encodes CASNAQGRGNQPQHF.

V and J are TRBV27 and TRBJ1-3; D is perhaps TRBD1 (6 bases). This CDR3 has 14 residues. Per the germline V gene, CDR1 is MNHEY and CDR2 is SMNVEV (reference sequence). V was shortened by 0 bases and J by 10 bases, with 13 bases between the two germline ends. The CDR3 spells CASSLSAGARTIYF. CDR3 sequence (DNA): TGTGCCAGCAGTTTATCGGCGGGGGCTCGGACCATATATTTT.

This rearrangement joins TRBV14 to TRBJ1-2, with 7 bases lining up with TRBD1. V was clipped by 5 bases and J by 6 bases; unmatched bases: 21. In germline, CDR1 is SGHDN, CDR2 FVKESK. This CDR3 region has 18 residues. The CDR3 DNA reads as TGTGCCAGCAGCTTCTTCCGCGGGACAGAGTATGGAGGGGATGGCTACACCTTC. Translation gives CASSFFRGTEYGGDGYTF.

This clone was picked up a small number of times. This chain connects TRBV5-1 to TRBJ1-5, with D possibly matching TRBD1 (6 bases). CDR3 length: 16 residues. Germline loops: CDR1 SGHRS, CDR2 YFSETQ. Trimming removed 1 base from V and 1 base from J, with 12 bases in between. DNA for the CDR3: TGCGCCAGCAGCTTGATTCCAGGGGTCAGCAATCAGCCCCAGCATTTT. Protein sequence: CASSLIPGVSNQPQHF.

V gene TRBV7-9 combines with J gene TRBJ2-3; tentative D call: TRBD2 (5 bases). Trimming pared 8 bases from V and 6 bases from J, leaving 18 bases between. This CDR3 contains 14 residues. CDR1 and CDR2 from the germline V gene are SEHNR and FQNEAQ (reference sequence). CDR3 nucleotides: TGTGCCAGCCCCAGTACGGGATGGTCGGATACGCAGTATTTT. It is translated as CASPSTGWSDTQYF.

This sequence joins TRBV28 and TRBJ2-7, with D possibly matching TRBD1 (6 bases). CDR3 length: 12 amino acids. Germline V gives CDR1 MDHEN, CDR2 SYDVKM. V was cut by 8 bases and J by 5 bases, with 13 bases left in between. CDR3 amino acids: CASQGGWDEQYF. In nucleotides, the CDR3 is TGTGCCAGCCAAGGGGGTTGGGACGAGCAGTACTTC.

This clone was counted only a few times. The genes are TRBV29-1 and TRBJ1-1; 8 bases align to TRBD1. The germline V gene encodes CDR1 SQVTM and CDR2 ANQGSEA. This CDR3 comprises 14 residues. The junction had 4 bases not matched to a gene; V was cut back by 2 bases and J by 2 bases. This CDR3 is CSVETGGFNTEAFF. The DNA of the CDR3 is TGCAGCGTTGAAACAGGGGGTTTTAACACTGAAGCTTTCTTT.